This T cell receptor beta chain comes out of a study of blood T cell repertoires in COVID-19. Method: immunoSEQ multiplex PCR; TCRdb's copy keeps in-frame clones and lacks some. The data contain about 120,000 clones, roughly 80% of them singletons. Sequenced input: peripheral blood. This sequence was found in a man between 65 and 85 years old with acute or convalescent COVID-19.

This CDR3 reads CAWSQLAGNSYEQYF. In DNA, the CDR3 is TGTGCCTGGAGTCAACTAGCGGGGAACTCCTACGAGCAGTACTTC. The chain carries TRBV30 and TRBJ2-7; 10 bases agree with TRBD2. The CDR3 length is 15 residues. The V segment lost 2 bases and the J segment 0 bases; nucleotides outside the gene matches: 4. Germline lookup yields CDR1 GTSNPN and CDR2 SVGIG (reference sequence).